These 31 T cell receptor beta chains share one sample of origin, sequenced in a study of CD8 T cells in Susac syndrome. Reverse transcription of about 0.45 to 1 ug RNA was carried out with random hexamers. MiXCR, run by TCRdb on the immunoSEQ multiplex PCR reads, gives a single entry per CDR3 protein. The sample shows some 60,000 distinct CDR3 sequences, around 94% of them seen only once. What was sequenced was CD8+ T cells from PBMCs. The source is a human donor in good health.

V and J are TRBV4-1 and TRBJ2-2, with D maybe TRBD1 (5 bases). Germline CDR1 and CDR2: MGHRA and YSYEKL. The CDR3 extends over 12 amino acids. V lost 8 bases and J 5 bases, leaving 9 bases between the germline ends. The CDR3 region has the DNA TGCGCCAGCTACGCAGGGACCGGGGAGCTGTTTTTT. Amino acid sequence: CASYAGTGELFF.

V and J are TRBV6-2 or TRBV6-3 and TRBJ1-1; 8 nucleotides align to TRBD1. This CDR3 is built from 16 residues. The junction had 6 bases not matched to a gene; V was cut back by 2 bases and J by 1 base. The germline CDR1 and CDR2 sequences are MNHEY and SVGEGT. The DNA for the CDR3 is TGTGCCAGCAGTTACCTATGGACAGGGTCGAACACTGAAGCTTTCTTT. It encodes CASSYLWTGSNTEAFF.

The genes are TRBV7-9 and TRBJ2-1, with 8 nucleotides matching TRBD1. The junction had 6 bases not matched to a gene; V was cut back by 3 bases and J by 8 bases. Germline V gives CDR1 SEHNR, CDR2 FQNEAQ (reference sequence). There are 14 residues in the CDR3. CDR3: CASSFTGGGDEQFF. The CDR3, as DNA: TGTGCCAGCAGCTTTACAGGGGGAGGTGATGAGCAGTTCTTC. Using reference TRBV7-9 and TRBJ2-1 for the parts outside the CDR3, the full variable domain is DTGVSQNPRHKITKRGQNVTFRCDPISEHNRLYWYRQTLGQGPEFLTYFQNEAQLEKSRLLSDRFSAERPKGSFSTLEIQRTEQGDSAMYLCASSFTGGGDEQFFGPGTRLTVL.

The chain combines TRBV27 with TRBJ1-6; D remains unclear. CDR3 length: 13 amino acids. Germline CDR1 reads MNHEY; CDR2 reads SMNVEV (reference sequence). V was pared by 5 bases and J by 8 bases, with 10 bases between. CDR3 residues: CASSHPYDSPLHF. DNA of the CDR3: TGTGCCAGCAGTCACCCGTACGATTCACCCCTCCACTTT.

The chain uses TRBV28 and TRBJ2-1; D call uncertain. The germline V gene has CDR1 MDHEN and CDR2 SYDVKM. V lost 2 bases and J lost 3, with 20 bases in between. The CDR3 runs to 18 residues. The CDR3: CASSLPSADVGFYNEQFF. The CDR3, as DNA: TGTGCCAGCAGTTTACCCTCTGCCGACGTGGGATTCTACAATGAGCAGTTCTTC.

The chain is built from TRBV5-1 and TRBJ1-1, with D uncertain. Germline V CDR1 and CDR2: SGHRS, YFSETQ. The germline V and J ends were trimmed by 2 bases and 8 bases, with 10 bases remaining between them. The CDR3 has 12 residues. CDR3: CASSFDATEAFF. CDR3 sequence (DNA): TGCGCCAGCAGCTTTGATGCCACAGAAGCTTTCTTT.

This clonotype was observed once. V is TRBV14 and J is TRBJ2-7; D ambiguous. The length of the CDR3 is 14 residues. The germline CDR1 and CDR2 sequences are SGHDN and FVKESK. V was cut by 1 base and J by 6 bases, with 13 bases left in between. CDR3 bases: TGTGCCAGCAGCCAAGTATTCAGTCCGGGCGAGCAGTACTTC. Translated: CASSQVFSPGEQYF.

This chain uses TRBV27 with TRBJ1-1; tentatively, D is TRBD1 (5 bases). In germline, CDR1 is MNHEY, CDR2 SMNVEV (reference sequence). Trimming took 5 bases from V and 11 from J, leaving 12 bases between them. The CDR3 is 11 amino acids. The CDR3: CASSPGLGAFF. The CDR3 nucleotides read TGTGCCAGCAGTCCAGGGTTGGGGGCTTTCTTT.

V usage is TRBV7-2 and J usage is TRBJ1-2; 7 bases line up with TRBD1. Germline assignment: CDR1 SGHTA and CDR2 FQGNSA. CDR3 length: 15 residues. V dropped 2 bases and J dropped 5; count of bases not matched to a gene: 8. In nucleotides, the CDR3 is TGTGCCAGCAGCTTATCCGGGACAGAGACATATGGCTACACCTTC. Protein product: CASSLSGTETYGYTF.

This chain links TRBV7-8 with TRBJ1-5; no reliable D call. This CDR3 has 13 residues. V was clipped by 7 bases and J by 0 bases, with 7 bases between them. Germline assignment: CDR1 SGHVS and CDR2 FQNEAQ. CDR3 DNA sequence: TGTGCCAGCACCCCGGGTAGCAATCAGCCCCAGCATTTT. Residues: CASTPGSNQPQHF.

The chain combines TRBV2 with TRBJ1-2; D call uncertain. Germline V gene lookup returns CDR1 SNHLY and CDR2 FYNNEI. CDR3 size: 15 residues. Between the trimmed V and J ends, which lost 2 bases and 0 bases, there was a span of 10 bases. CDR3 loop: CASSEMWDTNYGYTF. Written as DNA, the CDR3 is TGTGCCAGCAGTGAAATGTGGGATACTAACTATGGCTACACCTTC.

The rearrangement links TRBV6-1 to TRBJ2-7; TRBD1 or TRBD2 may be the D gene (5 bases each). V lost 3 bases and J 9 bases, leaving 18 bases between the germline ends. Germline lookup yields CDR1 MNHNS and CDR2 SASEGT. CDR3 size: 14 residues. Here the CDR3 reads CASSEAAGTPRQYF. The CDR3 nucleotides read TGTGCCAGCAGTGAGGCAGCCGGGACCCCCAGGCAGTACTTC.

The chain is built from TRBV6-5 and TRBJ1-5, with TRBD1 as a possible D gene (6 bases). The CDR3 length is 13 residues. Looked up from germline, CDR1 is MNHEY and CDR2 is SVGAGI. V lost 5 bases, J lost 6 bases, and 11 bases lay in between. CDR3 sequence reads: CASSTQGGQPQHF. The DNA for the CDR3 is TGTGCCAGCAGTACGCAAGGGGGTCAGCCCCAGCATTTT.

V and J are TRBV15 and TRBJ2-2; D is possibly TRBD1 (6 bases). From germline, CDR1 is LNHNV and CDR2 YYDKDF (reference sequence). V was pared by 0 bases and J by 4 bases, with 9 bases between. This CDR3 region has 15 residues. The CDR3 bases are TGTGCCACCAGCAGAGATGCGGACAGCACCGGGGAGCTGTTTTTT. This translates into CATSRDADSTGELFF.

This sequence joins TRBV12-3 or TRBV12-4 and TRBJ1-2; D call uncertain. The CDR3 runs 15 residues. Trimming took off 4 bases at V and 4 bases at J, with 16 bases between the two ends. CDR3 nucleotides: TGTGCCAGCAGTTCGGGGAAACCCGGTGGCTATGGCTACACCTTC. It yields the protein CASSSGKPGGYGYTF.

Of note for this clonotype: At one end the junction does not follow the germline gene, possibly because of a read error. The chain employs TRBV7-3 and TRBJ2-7, with TRBD1 matching over 8 bases. The CDR3 contains 14 residues. The V gene's germline CDR1 is SGHTA and CDR2 FQGTGA. CDR3 sequence reads: CASNLRTGPYEQYF. In nucleotides, the CDR3 is TGTGCCAGCAACTTACGGACAGGGCCCTACGAGCAGTACTTC.

The CDR3 sequence is CASSPVGVLNFGAFF. The CDR3 bases are TGTGCCAGCAGTCCCGTTGGGGTATTAAATTTTGGAGCTTTCTTT. The chain couples TRBV6-5 to TRBJ1-1; D is unresolved. This CDR3 contains 15 residues. The V gene lost 5 bases and the J gene lost 10 bases, with 23 bases spanning the gap. Germline-derived CDR1 and CDR2 are MNHEY and SVGAGI.

V and J are TRBV5-6 and TRBJ2-4, with D tentatively TRBD1 (6 bases). V was cut by 0 bases and J by 8 bases, with 15 bases left in between. Germline V gene lookup returns CDR1 SGHDT and CDR2 YYEEEE. The CDR3 runs 15 residues. The CDR3 is CASSLEPGESDIQYF. The DNA for the CDR3 is TGTGCCAGCAGCTTGGAGCCAGGGGAATCGGACATTCAGTACTTC.

The chain uses TRBV6-5 and TRBJ2-1; 9 bases agree with TRBD2. The CDR3 is 20 residues long. The V segment lost 0 bases and the J segment 0 bases; nucleotides outside the gene matches: 12. Looked up from germline, CDR1 is MNHEY and CDR2 is SVGAGI. The CDR3, as DNA: TGTGCCAGCAGTTACTCGATGGTGTTGGCGGGGGGGAACTCCTACAATGAGCAGTTCTTC. Translating gives CASSYSMVLAGGNSYNEQFF.

This chain connects TRBV2 to TRBJ2-4; a weak D match, TRBD2 (5 bases). The CDR3 totals 12 residues. V was cut by 5 bases and J by 6 bases, with 8 bases left in between. CDR1 SNHLY and CDR2 FYNNEI come from the germline V gene. In DNA, the CDR3 is TGTGCCAGCAGTCGCCGGGGAAACATTCAGTACTTC. This translates into CASSRRGNIQYF.

This chain links TRBV7-6 with TRBJ2-7; 8 bases fit TRBD1. CDR1 is SGHVS, CDR2 FNYEAQ, per germline. J was trimmed by 3 bases and V by 5 bases; bases with no gene match: 6. The CDR3 is 14 amino acids. CDR3 residues: CASSPDRGLYEQYF. DNA of the CDR3: TGTGCCAGCAGCCCCGACAGGGGTCTCTACGAGCAGTACTTC.

V usage is TRBV12-3 or TRBV12-4 and J usage is TRBJ2-2, with D unresolved. The V end was cut by 6 bases, the J end by 7 bases, with 12 bases between. The CDR3 consists of 13 residues. The CDR3 reads CASRPGFIGELFF. CDR3 nucleotide sequence: TGTGCCAGCAGACCAGGATTTATCGGGGAGCTGTTTTTT.

This chain uses TRBV15 with TRBJ2-7, with D perhaps TRBD2 (7 bases). The CDR3 loop spans 14 amino acids. V lost 1 base and J lost 5, with 12 bases in between. Germline CDR1 reads LNHNV; CDR2 reads YYDKDF (reference sequence). CDR3 amino acids: CATSRATGTNEQYF. CDR3 in DNA: TGTGCCACCAGCAGAGCTACAGGGACTAACGAGCAGTACTTC.

The chain is built from TRBV20-1 and TRBJ2-5; D possibly corresponds to TRBD1 (5 bases). Trimming shortened V by 0 bases and J by 0 bases, and 14 bases separated the two germline ends. The CDR3 loop spans 16 amino acids. Germline V lookup: CDR1 DFQATT, CDR2 SNEGSKA (reference sequence). CDR3 sequence (DNA): TGCAGTGCTAGAGATTTTCGGACAATCGACCAAGAGACCCAGTACTTC. It is translated as CSARDFRTIDQETQYF.

The V call is TRBV4-1, the J call TRBJ1-4; no firm D call. The CDR3 is 22 residues long. V shed 0 bases and J shed 0 bases, with 26 bases lying between them. Germline CDR1 is MGHRA and CDR2 is YSYEKL. The CDR3 sequence is CASSQDSEAPGGRDATNEKLFF. CDR3 nucleotides: TGCGCCAGCAGCCAAGATTCCGAGGCCCCCGGCGGGAGGGATGCAACTAATGAAAAACTGTTTTTT.

This clonotype was recorded once. The J gene is TRBJ1-2, the V gene TRBV4-2; D gene ambiguous. This CDR3 is 13 amino acids long. V lost 2 bases, J lost 7 bases, and 11 bases lay in between. CDR1 LGHNA and CDR2 YNFKEQ come from the germline V gene. CDR3 residues: CASSQITSSGYTF. Here the CDR3 DNA reads TGTGCCAGCAGCCAAATAACGTCTAGTGGCTACACCTTC.

The chain uses TRBV7-9 and TRBJ1-2, with a weak D call TRBD1 (6 bases). Germline assignment: CDR1 SEHNR and CDR2 FQNEAQ (reference sequence). This CDR3 is 17 amino acids long. The V end lost 7 bases, the J end lost 8 bases, and 29 bases lay between the germline ends. CDR3 bases: TGTGCCAGCAACACTTGGTCGCAGGGGCCCGGAACCGGGGGCTACACCTTC. It codes for CASNTWSQGPGTGGYTF.

The chain joins TRBV7-3 to TRBJ1-6; D may be TRBD1 (6 bases). CDR3 length: 14 amino acids. V dropped 5 bases and J dropped 7 bases, with 12 bases sitting between them. Germline CDR1 is SGHTA and CDR2 is FQGTGA. The CDR3 sequence: CASSLQGLNSPLHF. CDR3 sequence (DNA): TGTGCCAGCAGCCTACAGGGCCTAAATTCACCCCTCCACTTT.

The chain recombines TRBV7-2 with TRBJ2-1; D unclear. V was cut by 2 bases and J by 7 bases, with 6 bases left in between. The V gene's germline CDR1 is SGHTA and CDR2 FQGNSA. The CDR3 consists of 12 residues. CDR3 sequence: CASSLLLNEQFF. As DNA, the CDR3 is TGTGCCAGCAGCTTATTGTTGAATGAGCAGTTCTTC.

This chain connects TRBV19 to TRBJ1-1; D remains ambiguous. The CDR3 consists of 15 residues. The V gene's germline CDR1 is LNHDA and CDR2 SQIVND (reference sequence). The ends were cut back, 5 bases at V and 3 bases at J, with 16 bases in the middle. The CDR3 DNA follows: TGTGCCAGTAGTGTAACCTTTTGGTCGGACACTGAAGCTTTCTTT. Amino acids: CASSVTFWSDTEAFF.

V and J are TRBV5-6 and TRBJ1-5; D is uncertain. V was cut by 2 bases and J by 4 bases, with 13 bases left in between. The CDR3 totals 15 residues. Germline-derived CDR1 and CDR2 are SGHDT and YYEEEE. The CDR3 coding sequence is TGTGCCAGCAGCTTTAGGGAAAGAGGGAATCAGCCCCAGCATTTT. Its protein product is CASSFRERGNQPQHF.